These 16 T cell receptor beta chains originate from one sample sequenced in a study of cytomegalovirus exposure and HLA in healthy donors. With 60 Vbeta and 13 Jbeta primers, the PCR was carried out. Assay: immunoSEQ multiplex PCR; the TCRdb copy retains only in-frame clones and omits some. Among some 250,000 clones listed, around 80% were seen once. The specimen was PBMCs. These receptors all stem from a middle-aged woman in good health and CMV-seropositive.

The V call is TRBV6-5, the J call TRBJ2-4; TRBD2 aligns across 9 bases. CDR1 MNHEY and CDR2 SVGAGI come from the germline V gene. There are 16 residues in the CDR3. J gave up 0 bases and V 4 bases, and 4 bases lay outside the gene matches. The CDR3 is CASSSGTSLAKNIQYF. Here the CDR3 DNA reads TGTGCCAGCAGTTCGGGGACTAGCCTAGCCAAAAACATTCAGTACTTC.

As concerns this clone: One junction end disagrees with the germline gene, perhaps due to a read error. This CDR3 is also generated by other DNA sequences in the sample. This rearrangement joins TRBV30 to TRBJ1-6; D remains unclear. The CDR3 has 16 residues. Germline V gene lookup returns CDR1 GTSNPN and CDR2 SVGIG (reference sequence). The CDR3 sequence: CAWMLSGSSYNSPLHF. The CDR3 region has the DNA TGTGCCTGGATGCTTTCAGGAAGCTCCTATAATTCCCCCCTCCACTTT.

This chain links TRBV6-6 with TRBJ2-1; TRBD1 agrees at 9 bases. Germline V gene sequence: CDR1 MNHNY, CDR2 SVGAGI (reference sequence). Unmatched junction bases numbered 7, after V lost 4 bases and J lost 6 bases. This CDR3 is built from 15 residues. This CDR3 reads CASSSAQGAVNEQFF. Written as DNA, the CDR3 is TGTGCCAGCAGTTCGGCACAGGGGGCAGTCAATGAGCAGTTCTTC.

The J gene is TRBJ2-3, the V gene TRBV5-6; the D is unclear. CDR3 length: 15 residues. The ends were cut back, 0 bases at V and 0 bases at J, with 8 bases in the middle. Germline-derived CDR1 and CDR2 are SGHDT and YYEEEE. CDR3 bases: TGTGCCAGCAGCTTGGGGCCTTCTAGCACAGATACGCAGTATTTT. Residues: CASSLGPSSTDTQYF.

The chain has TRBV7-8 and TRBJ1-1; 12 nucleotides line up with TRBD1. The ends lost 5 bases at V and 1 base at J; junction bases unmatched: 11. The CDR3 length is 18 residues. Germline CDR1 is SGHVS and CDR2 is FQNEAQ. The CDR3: CASSPRRGTGGSNTEAFF. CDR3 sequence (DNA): TGTGCCAGCAGCCCCCGGCGGGGGACAGGGGGCTCGAACACTGAAGCTTTCTTT. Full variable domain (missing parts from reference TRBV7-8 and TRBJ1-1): GAGVSQSPRYKVAKRGQDVALRCDPISGHVSLFWYQQALGQGPEFLTYFQNEAQLDKSGLPSDRFFAERPEGSVSTLKIQRTQQEDSAVYLCASSPRRGTGGSNTEAFFGQGTRLTVV.

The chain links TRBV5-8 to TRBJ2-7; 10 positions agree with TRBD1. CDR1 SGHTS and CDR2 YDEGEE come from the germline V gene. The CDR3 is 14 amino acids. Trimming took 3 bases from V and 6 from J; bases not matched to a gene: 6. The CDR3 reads CASSSGTGATEQYF. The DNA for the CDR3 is TGTGCCAGCAGCTCCGGGACAGGGGCGACCGAGCAGTACTTC.

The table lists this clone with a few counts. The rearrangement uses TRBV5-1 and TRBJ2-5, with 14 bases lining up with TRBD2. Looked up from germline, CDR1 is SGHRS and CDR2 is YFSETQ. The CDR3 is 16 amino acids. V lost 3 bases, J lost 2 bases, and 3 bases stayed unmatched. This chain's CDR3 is CASSSRLAGGQETQYF. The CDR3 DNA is TGCGCCAGCAGCTCACGACTAGCGGGGGGGCAAGAGACCCAGTACTTC.

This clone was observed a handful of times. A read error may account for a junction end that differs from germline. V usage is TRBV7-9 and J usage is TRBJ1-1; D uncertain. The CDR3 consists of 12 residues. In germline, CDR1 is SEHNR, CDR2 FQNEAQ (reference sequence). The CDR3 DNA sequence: TGTTCCAGCAGCTTAGTCGTAACTGAAGCTTTCTTT. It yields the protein CSSSLVVTEAFF.

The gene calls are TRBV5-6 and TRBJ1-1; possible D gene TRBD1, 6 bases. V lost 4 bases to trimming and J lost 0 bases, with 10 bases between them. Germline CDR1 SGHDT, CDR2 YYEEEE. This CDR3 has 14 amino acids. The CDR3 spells CASSMDSMNTEAFF. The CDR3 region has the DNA TGTGCCAGCAGCATGGACAGCATGAACACTGAAGCTTTCTTT.

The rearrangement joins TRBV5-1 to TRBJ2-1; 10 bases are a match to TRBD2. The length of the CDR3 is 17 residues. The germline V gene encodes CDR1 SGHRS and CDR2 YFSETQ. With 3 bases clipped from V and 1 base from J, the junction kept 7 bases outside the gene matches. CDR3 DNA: TGCGCCAGCAGCTGGGATAGCGGGGGGATTTCCTACAATGAGCAGTTCTTC. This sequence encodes CASSWDSGGISYNEQFF. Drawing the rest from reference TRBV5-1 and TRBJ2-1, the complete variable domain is KAGVTQTPRYLIKTRGQQVTLSCSPISGHRSVSWYQQTPGQGLQFLFEYFSETQRNKGNFPGRFSGRQFSNSRSEMNVSTLELGDSALYLCASSWDSGGISYNEQFFGPGTRLTVL.

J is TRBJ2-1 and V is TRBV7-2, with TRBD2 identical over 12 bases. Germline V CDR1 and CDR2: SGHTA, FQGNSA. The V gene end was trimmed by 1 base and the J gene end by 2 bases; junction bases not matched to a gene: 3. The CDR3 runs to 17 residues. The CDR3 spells CASSLVLAGGPYNEQFF. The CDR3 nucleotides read TGTGCCAGCAGCTTAGTACTAGCGGGGGGCCCCTACAATGAGCAGTTCTTC.

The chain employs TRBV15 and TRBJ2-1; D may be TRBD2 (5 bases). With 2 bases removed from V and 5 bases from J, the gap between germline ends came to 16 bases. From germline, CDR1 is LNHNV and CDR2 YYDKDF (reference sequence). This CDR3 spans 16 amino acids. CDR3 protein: CATSRILVTPHNEQFF. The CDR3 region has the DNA TGTGCCACCAGCAGAATACTAGTAACCCCACACAATGAGCAGTTCTTC.

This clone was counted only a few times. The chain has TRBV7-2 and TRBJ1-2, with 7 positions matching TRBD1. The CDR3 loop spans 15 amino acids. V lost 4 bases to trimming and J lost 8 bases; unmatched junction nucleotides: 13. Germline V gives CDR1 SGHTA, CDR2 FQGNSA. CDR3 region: CASSSPGQPYGGYTF. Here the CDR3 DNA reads TGTGCCAGCAGCTCCCCGGGACAGCCTTATGGAGGCTACACCTTC.

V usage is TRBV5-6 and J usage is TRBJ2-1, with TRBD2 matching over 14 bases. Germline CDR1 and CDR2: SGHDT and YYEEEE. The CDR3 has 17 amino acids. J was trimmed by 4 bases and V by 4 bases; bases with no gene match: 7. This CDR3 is CASSLGLAGVLYNEQFF. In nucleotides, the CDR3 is TGTGCCAGCAGCCTGGGACTAGCGGGGGTTCTTTACAATGAGCAGTTCTTC.

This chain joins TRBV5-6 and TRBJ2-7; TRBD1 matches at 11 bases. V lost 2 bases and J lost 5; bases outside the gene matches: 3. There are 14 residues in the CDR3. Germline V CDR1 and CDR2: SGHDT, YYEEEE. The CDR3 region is CASSLRTGGNEQYF. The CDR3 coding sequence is TGTGCCAGCAGCTTACGGACAGGGGGCAACGAGCAGTACTTC. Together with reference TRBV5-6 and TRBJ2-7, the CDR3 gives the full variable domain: DAGVTQSPTHLIKTRGQQVTLRCSPKSGHDTVSWYQQALGQGPQFIFQYYEEEERQRGNFPDRFSGHQFPNYSSELNVNALLLGDSALYLCASSLRTGGNEQYFGPGTRLTVT.

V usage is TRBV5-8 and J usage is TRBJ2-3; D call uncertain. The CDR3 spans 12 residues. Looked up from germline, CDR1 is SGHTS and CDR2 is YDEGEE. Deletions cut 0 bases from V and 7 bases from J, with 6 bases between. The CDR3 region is CASSLESYTQYF. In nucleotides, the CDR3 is TGTGCCAGCAGCTTGGAATCGTATACGCAGTATTTT.